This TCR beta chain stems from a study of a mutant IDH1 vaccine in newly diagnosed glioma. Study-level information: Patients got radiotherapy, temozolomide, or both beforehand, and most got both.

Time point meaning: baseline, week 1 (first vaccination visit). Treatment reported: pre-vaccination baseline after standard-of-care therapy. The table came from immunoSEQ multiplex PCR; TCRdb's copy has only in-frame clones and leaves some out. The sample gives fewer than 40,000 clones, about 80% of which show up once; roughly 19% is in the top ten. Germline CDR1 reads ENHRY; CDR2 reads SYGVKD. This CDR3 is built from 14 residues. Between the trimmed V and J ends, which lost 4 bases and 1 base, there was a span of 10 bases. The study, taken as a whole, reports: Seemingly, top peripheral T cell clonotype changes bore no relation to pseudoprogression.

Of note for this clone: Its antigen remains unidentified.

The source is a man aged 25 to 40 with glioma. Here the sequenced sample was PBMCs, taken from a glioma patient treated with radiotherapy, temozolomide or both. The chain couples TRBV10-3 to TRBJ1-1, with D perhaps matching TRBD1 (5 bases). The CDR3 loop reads CAISAGEKNTEAFF. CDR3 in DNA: TGTGCCATCAGTGCGGGGGAAAAGAACACTGAAGCTTTCTTT.